A single sample is the source of the 12 T cell receptor beta chains below, sequenced in a study of early T cells in non-severe SARS-CoV-2 infection. MiXCR was run by TCRdb on the 5' RACE reads, yielding one entry per CDR3 protein. The sample has about 44,000 distinct CDR3 sequences, about 5.7% seen once. This specimen was whole blood, taken at baseline. The receptors come from an adult who was a healthcare worker with PCR-confirmed SARS-CoV-2 infection or an uninfected control (not recorded which).

This clonotype was counted at least ten times. CDR3 protein: CASSSAVVTEAFF. CDR3 nucleotides: TGTGCCAGCAGCTCAGCTGTTGTCACTGAAGCTTTCTTT. The chain employs TRBV7-9 and TRBJ1-1; no clear D gene. CDR3 size: 13 residues. The V end lost 4 bases, the J end lost 4 bases, and 10 bases lay between the germline ends. Germline V gene lookup returns CDR1 SEHNR and CDR2 FQNEAQ (reference sequence). Combining the CDR3 with reference TRBV7-9 and TRBJ1-1 gives the whole variable domain DTGVSQNPRHKITKRGQNVTFRCDPISEHNRLYWYRQTLGQGPEFLTYFQNEAQLEKSRLLSDRFSAERPKGSFSTLEIQRTEQGDSAMYLCASSSAVVTEAFFGQGTRLTVV.

This clonotype has at least ten counts. The gene calls are TRBV3-1 and TRBJ1-4, with D possibly matching TRBD1 (6 bases). The CDR3 is 15 residues long. Per the germline V gene, CDR1 is LGHDT and CDR2 is YNNKEL (reference sequence). V was trimmed by 4 bases and J by 6 bases, leaving 15 bases between them. CDR3 amino acids: CASSPTRGGYEKLFF. Here the CDR3 DNA reads TGTGCCAGCAGCCCCACCAGGGGAGGGTATGAAAAACTGTTTTTT.

This clonotype appeared a few times. CDR3 sequence reads: CSANRGRTPLHF. The CDR3 DNA reads TGCAGTGCTAACAGGGGGCGGACACCCCTCCACTTT. The chain has TRBV20-1 and TRBJ1-6; TRBD1 matches 9 bases. This CDR3 comprises 12 residues. The ends lost 4 bases at V and 11 bases at J; junction bases unmatched: 3. Germline V gene sequence: CDR1 DFQATT, CDR2 SNEGSKA (reference sequence).

This clonotype showed up many times. The V and J genes are TRBV5-1 and TRBJ1-2, with D tentatively TRBD1 (5 bases). CDR1 SGHRS and CDR2 YFSETQ come from the germline V gene. V was pared by 4 bases and J by 1 base, with 17 bases between. This CDR3 has 16 residues. As DNA, the CDR3 is TGCGCCAGCAGCCTAGTCCGGGACGCCTATAACTATGGCTACACCTTC. This sequence encodes CASSLVRDAYNYGYTF.

This sequence joins TRBV20-1 and TRBJ2-1, with D maybe TRBD2 (7 bases). The CDR3 contains 14 residues. Trimming removed 6 bases from V and 6 bases from J, with 18 bases in between. CDR1 is DFQATT, CDR2 SNEGSKA, per germline (reference sequence). CDR3 region: CSAGRRGISNEQFF. CDR3 DNA sequence: TGCAGTGCCGGGAGGAGGGGGATATCCAATGAGCAGTTCTTC.

This chain joins TRBV18 and TRBJ1-1; D is perhaps TRBD1 (5 bases). The germline CDR1 and CDR2 sequences are KGHSH and LQKENI. Trimming pared 4 bases from V and 11 bases from J, leaving 23 bases between. The CDR3 is 15 residues long. CDR3 bases: TGTGCCAGCTCACGAGACCCCACCAACCAGGGACGGGCTTTCTTT. Encoded protein: CASSRDPTNQGRAFF.

This clonotype was observed a handful of times. The chain recombines TRBV7-2 with TRBJ1-1; TRBD1 aligns across 7 bases. This CDR3 is built from 15 residues. The ends lost 5 bases at V and 4 bases at J; junction bases unmatched: 10. The germline V gene has CDR1 SGHTA and CDR2 FQGNSA. The CDR3 nucleotides are TGTGCCAGCAGCAAAGACAGGGCGCACGGCACTGAAGCTTTCTTT. Residues: CASSKDRAHGTEAFF. Full variable domain (outside the CDR3, taken from reference TRBV7-2 and TRBJ1-1): GAGVSQSPSNKVTEKGKDVELRCDPISGHTALYWYRQSLGQGLEFLIYFQGNSAPDKSGLPSDRFSAERTGGSVSTLTIQRTQQEDSAVYLCASSKDRAHGTEAFFGQGTRLTVV.

This clonotype has a count of ten or more. V usage is TRBV19 and J usage is TRBJ2-1; D remains unclear. The length of the CDR3 is 12 residues. The germline gives CDR1 LNHDA, CDR2 SQIVND (reference sequence). The germline V and J ends were trimmed by 2 bases and 7 bases, with 6 bases remaining between them. Written as DNA, the CDR3 is TGTGCCAGTAGTATAATTTCTAATGAGCAGTTCTTC. This gives the protein CASSIISNEQFF.

This clonotype was found many times. The chain carries TRBV7-3 and TRBJ2-1; D unclear. This CDR3 has 14 amino acids. Germline V gene sequence: CDR1 SGHTA, CDR2 FQGTGA. Trimming took 5 bases from V and 8 from J, leaving 16 bases between them. In DNA form, the CDR3 reads TGTGCCAGCAGCCCAGGAGTACTCCCACATGAGCAGTTCTTC. This gives the protein CASSPGVLPHEQFF.

This sequence joins TRBV9 and TRBJ2-5, with 10 bases fitting TRBD2. J lost 0 bases, V lost 3 bases, and 5 bases had no gene match. This CDR3 is built from 16 residues. From germline, CDR1 is SGDLS and CDR2 YYNGEE. The CDR3 DNA reads as TGTGCCAGCAGCGCAGGACTAGCGGAGTACCAAGAGACCCAGTACTTC. Its translation: CASSAGLAEYQETQYF.

This clonotype is classed as hyperexpanded. The CDR3 bases are TGCGCCAGCAGCTCGGACGGGGCCTACAATGAGCAGTTCTTC. Protein product: CASSSDGAYNEQFF. The rearrangement joins TRBV5-1 to TRBJ2-1, with D tentatively TRBD2 (5 bases). Germline V lookup: CDR1 SGHRS, CDR2 YFSETQ. The CDR3 length is 14 residues. V lost 3 bases, J lost 2 bases, and 9 bases lay in between.

The table lists this clonotype with a few counts. The chain combines TRBV6-2 or TRBV6-3 with TRBJ2-2; D possibly matches TRBD1 or TRBD2 (5 bases each). The CDR3 is 14 amino acids. Looked up from germline, CDR1 is MNHEY and CDR2 is SVGEGT. Trimming removed 8 bases at V and 4 bases at J, with 14 bases between. The CDR3, as DNA: TGTGCCAGCGTACGGGGCTCATTCACCGGGGAGCTGTTTTTT. Translation gives CASVRGSFTGELFF.